Shown below are 28 T cell receptor beta chains from a single sample sequenced in a study of T-cell memory formation after mild COVID-19. TCRdb independently ran MiXCR on the 5' RACE reads; one entry per CDR3 protein. Found here are hundreds of thousands of distinct CDR3 sequences, 20% to 25% of them singletons; the top ten hold over 20%. Sequenced sample: PBMCs or a T cell subset sorted from them (not recorded which). The receptors originated from a man younger than 35 who had mild COVID-19 (a few samples of this study predate the infection). Cell type and time point are not known.

This clonotype was detected only a few times. Its ends do not fully match the called genes, so a read error is possible. The genes are TRBV4-1 and TRBJ1-2, with TRBD1 as a possible D gene (5 bases). Germline values: CDR1 MGHRA, CDR2 YSYEKL. This CDR3 is 16 amino acids long. The DNA for the CDR3 is TGCGCCAGCAGGCAAGCAGGTCAGGGAATCAACTATGGCTACACCTTC. It yields the protein CASRQAGQGINYGYTF.

In its sample, this clonotype was seen once. The V gene is TRBV5-6, the J gene TRBJ2-7; D is ambiguous. The CDR3 is 13 residues long. The V gene's germline CDR1 is SGHDT and CDR2 YYEEEE. Trimming removed 0 bases at V and 3 bases at J, with 7 bases between. The CDR3 DNA is TGTGCCAGCAGCTTGGGCAGCCTCTACGAGCAGTACGTC. As protein: CASSLGSLYEQYV.

Note on this clonotype: One end of the junction varies from germline; a read error may be responsible. This chain uses TRBV7-2 with TRBJ2-1; the match to TRBD2 covers 13 bases. The CDR3 sequence is 15 residues long. Germline V CDR1 and CDR2: SGHTA, FQGNSA. The CDR3 is CASSLEPTPGLAGIF. As DNA, the CDR3 is TGTGCCAGCAGCTTGGAGCCCACCCCGGGACTAGCGGGGATCTTC. The entire variable domain, with the rest obtained from reference TRBV7-2 and TRBJ2-1, is as follows: GAGVSQSPSNKVTEKGKDVELRCDPISGHTALYWYRQSLGQGLEFLIYFQGNSAPDKSGLPSDRFSAERTGGSVSTLTIQRTQQEDSAVYLCASSLEPTPGLAGIFGPGTRLTVL.

The table lists this clonotype with a few counts. The chain uses TRBV20-1 and TRBJ1-2; D is perhaps TRBD1 (5 bases). CDR3 size: 16 residues. Trimming took 8 bases from V and 0 from J, leaving 22 bases between them. CDR1 is DFQATT, CDR2 SNEGSKA, per germline (reference sequence). CDR3 residues: CSSSRVGAATNYGYTF. The CDR3 DNA sequence: TGCAGTTCCTCCAGGGTTGGGGCAGCTACTAACTATGGCTACACCTTC.

This rearrangement joins TRBV11-1 to TRBJ2-3, with 9 bases aligning to TRBD2. J lost 3 bases, V lost 2 bases, and 3 bases had no gene match. This CDR3 spans 15 amino acids. Germline loops: CDR1 SGHAT, CDR2 FQDESV (reference sequence). The CDR3 coding sequence is TGTGCCAGCAGCTTATTGACTAGCGGAACAGATACGCAGTATTTT. Its protein product is CASSLLTSGTDTQYF. The full variable domain, in which reference TRBV11-1 and TRBJ2-3 provide the parts outside the CDR3, is EAEVAQSPRYKITEKSQAVAFWCDPISGHATLYWYRQILGQGPELLVQFQDESVVDDSQLPKDRFSAERLKGVDSTLKIQPAELGDSAMYLCASSLLTSGTDTQYFGPGTRLTVL.

The rearrangement uses TRBV6-6 and TRBJ1-6, with D tentatively TRBD1 (6 bases). Looked up from germline, CDR1 is MNHNY and CDR2 is SVGAGI (reference sequence). V lost 6 bases and J lost 11, with 23 bases in between. The CDR3 length is 16 residues. CDR3 nucleotides: TGTGCCAGCAGAGAACCGGGACACGGCGTCGAGGCACCCCTCCACTTT. Protein sequence: CASREPGHGVEAPLHF.

This clonotype was seen a handful of times. V gene TRBV5-1 combines with J gene TRBJ2-1; tentative D call: TRBD2 (6 bases). The V end lost 1 base, the J end lost 13 bases, and 18 bases lay between the germline ends. This CDR3 spans 14 amino acids. Germline assignment: CDR1 SGHRS and CDR2 YFSETQ. The CDR3 DNA reads as TGCGCCAGCAGCTTGACCGGGACGGAGGGCTCACAGTTCTTC. It encodes CASSLTGTEGSQFF. The full variable domain, rest sourced from reference TRBV5-1 and TRBJ2-1, is KAGVTQTPRYLIKTRGQQVTLSCSPISGHRSVSWYQQTPGQGLQFLFEYFSETQRNKGNFPGRFSGRQFSNSRSEMNVSTLELGDSALYLCASSLTGTEGSQFFGPGTRLTVL.

This clonotype was seen a handful of times. V usage is TRBV18 and J usage is TRBJ2-7, with TRBD1 matching 9 bases. This CDR3 spans 15 amino acids. Germline V gene sequence: CDR1 KGHSH, CDR2 LQKENI. Trimming removed 3 bases from V and 4 bases from J; junction bases left unmatched: 7. The CDR3: CASSPRDRVIYEQYF. DNA for the CDR3: TGTGCCAGCTCACCCCGGGACAGGGTAATTTACGAGCAGTACTTC. The entire variable domain, with the rest obtained from reference TRBV18 and TRBJ2-7, is as follows: NAGVMQNPRHLVRRRGQEARLRCSPMKGHSHVYWYRQLPEEGLKFMVYLQKENIIDESGMPKERFSAEFPKEGPSILRIQQVVRGDSAAYFCASSPRDRVIYEQYFGPGTRLTVT.

This chain joins TRBV3-1 and TRBJ2-3; the D gene is possibly TRBD1 (5 bases). This CDR3 is built from 17 residues. The germline V gene encodes CDR1 LGHDT and CDR2 YNNKEL (reference sequence). Trimming removed 5 bases from V and 2 bases from J, with 20 bases in between. DNA of the CDR3: TGTGCCAGCAGCTCGGACGGGCTCTTCAGGGCCACAGATACGCAGTATTTT. Its protein is CASSSDGLFRATDTQYF.

This clonotype was seen a few times. This chain joins TRBV20-1 and TRBJ2-1; the D is unclear. The CDR3 loop spans 10 amino acids. CDR1 and CDR2 (germline): DFQATT, SNEGSKA (reference sequence). With 7 bases removed from V and 12 bases from J, the gap between germline ends came to 13 bases. CDR3: CSVEHTGQFF. Here the CDR3 DNA reads TGCAGTGTTGAACACACGGGGCAGTTCTTC.

This clonotype has at least ten counts. This chain links TRBV12-3 or TRBV12-4 with TRBJ2-7; D unresolved. The CDR3 runs 13 residues. Trimming pared 2 bases from V and 0 bases from J, leaving 5 bases between. As DNA, the CDR3 is TGTGCCAGCAGTTTAACACCCTCCTACGAGCAGTACGTC. Translating it yields CASSLTPSYEQYV.

This clonotype was recorded many times. This sequence joins TRBV7-8 and TRBJ2-5; no clear D gene. Germline V gene sequence: CDR1 SGHVS, CDR2 FQNEAQ. This CDR3 has 14 amino acids. Trimming took 1 base from V and 2 from J, leaving 8 bases between them. The CDR3 protein is CASSLGVGQETQYF. CDR3 bases: TGTGCCAGCAGCTTAGGTGTAGGACAAGAGACCCAGTACTTC.

This clonotype was picked up a small number of times. The V and J genes are TRBV27 and TRBJ2-7, with D perhaps TRBD1 (5 bases). CDR3 length equals 15 residues. The V end lost 0 bases, the J end lost 3 bases, and 12 bases lay between the germline ends. CDR1 and CDR2 from the germline V gene are MNHEY and SMNVEV (reference sequence). CDR3 residues: CASSLSWQGLYEQYF. CDR3 in DNA: TGTGCCAGCAGTTTATCCTGGCAGGGCCTCTACGAGCAGTACTTC.

The genes are TRBV25-1 and TRBJ2-1, with 8 positions matching TRBD2. CDR3 size: 16 residues. Germline V gene lookup returns CDR1 MGHDK and CDR2 SYGVNS. J lost 9 bases, V lost 3 bases, and 13 bases had no gene match. This CDR3 reads CASSDLLTGGRGEQFF. As DNA, the CDR3 is TGTGCCAGCAGTGACCTCCTGACGGGGGGGCGCGGTGAGCAGTTCTTC. Using reference TRBV25-1 and TRBJ2-1 for the parts outside the CDR3, the full variable domain is EADIYQTPRYLVIGTGKKITLECSQTMGHDKMYWYQQDPGMELHLIHYSYGVNSTEKGDLSSESTVSRIRTEHFPLTLESARPSHTSQYLCASSDLLTGGRGEQFFGPGTRLTVL.

The chain carries TRBV12-3 or TRBV12-4 and TRBJ2-1; D ambiguous. This CDR3 contains 15 residues. The V end was cut by 3 bases, the J end by 4 bases, with 13 bases between. CDR3 region: CASSFGVRPYNEQFF. DNA of the CDR3: TGTGCCAGCAGTTTCGGAGTCCGGCCTTACAATGAGCAGTTCTTC.

The chain uses TRBV20-1 and TRBJ1-3; tentative D call: TRBD1 (5 bases). Germline V gives CDR1 DFQATT, CDR2 SNEGSKA (reference sequence). The ends were cut back, 5 bases at V and 3 bases at J, with 17 bases in the middle. The length of the CDR3 is 15 residues. As DNA, the CDR3 is TGCAGTGCTCTTCAGGGTTGGATCGGTGGAAACACCATATATTTT. As protein: CSALQGWIGGNTIYF.

This clonotype has more than one count but fewer than ten. CDR3 sequence (DNA): TGTGCCATCAGTAGCTTTTCTGGCGGGGGGTACAATGAGCAGTTCTTC. Protein sequence: CAISSFSGGGYNEQFF. This chain joins TRBV10-3 and TRBJ2-1; 8 nucleotides align to TRBD2. Germline CDR1 and CDR2: ENHRY and SYGVKD. V gave up 5 bases and J gave up 4 bases; unmatched junction bases: 10. The CDR3 totals 16 residues.

The chain carries TRBV6-1 and TRBJ2-1; 8 bases map to TRBD2. V gave up 4 bases and J gave up 4 bases; unmatched junction bases: 3. The CDR3 loop spans 14 amino acids. Looked up from germline, CDR1 is MNHNS and CDR2 is SASEGT. In DNA, the CDR3 is TGTGCCAGCAGTGGCCTAGCGGGTTACAATGAGCAGTTCTTC. Translating gives CASSGLAGYNEQFF.

The chain couples TRBV3-1 to TRBJ2-5; 7 positions match TRBD2. The CDR3 has 14 amino acids. V was clipped by 4 bases and J by 5 bases; unmatched bases: 7. The germline CDR1 and CDR2 sequences are LGHDT and YNNKEL (reference sequence). The CDR3 here is CASSPSGVPETQYF. As DNA, the CDR3 is TGTGCCAGCAGCCCTAGCGGCGTGCCGGAGACCCAGTACTTC.

This clonotype is a singleton in its sample. The V call is TRBV20-1, the J call TRBJ2-5, with 9 bases fitting TRBD1. The CDR3 is 14 amino acids. Germline CDR1 and CDR2: DFQATT and SNEGSKA (reference sequence). Trimming cost V 4 bases and J 5 bases; bases outside gene matches: 8. The CDR3, as DNA: TGCAGTGCTACCGGGACAGGGATTTGGGAGACCCAGTACTTC. This gives the protein CSATGTGIWETQYF.

The chain has TRBV27 and TRBJ2-1; TRBD2 matches at 11 bases. Germline-derived CDR1 and CDR2 are MNHEY and SMNVEV (reference sequence). The CDR3 has 15 residues. J lost 7 bases, V lost 5 bases, and 7 bases had no gene match. In nucleotides, the CDR3 is TGTGCCAGCAGTGTACTAGCGGGGGCAGGTAATGAGCAGTTCTTC. Translated, it gives CASSVLAGAGNEQFF.

This clonotype was seen many times. V is TRBV5-5 and J is TRBJ2-3; 7 bases fit TRBD1. CDR3 length: 16 residues. Germline CDR1 is SGHKS and CDR2 is YYEKEE (reference sequence). Unmatched junction bases numbered 9, after V lost 1 base and J lost 4 bases. This CDR3 reads CASSLRGDRVPDTQYF. CDR3 coding DNA: TGTGCCAGCAGCTTGCGGGGCGACAGGGTCCCAGATACGCAGTATTTT.

A note on this clonotype: Mismatch with germline at one junction end may stem from a read error. The J gene is TRBJ2-2, the V gene TRBV5-1; D is uncertain. CDR1 and CDR2 (germline): SGHRS, YFSETQ. The CDR3 totals 15 residues. CDR3 loop: CSSSLPGQLSGELFF. In nucleotides, the CDR3 is TGTTCCAGCAGCTTGCCGGGCCAGCTCTCCGGGGAGCTGTTTTTT.

A note on this clonotype: The junction shows a germline mismatch at one end, possibly a read error. This chain links TRBV7-3 with TRBJ1-5; D is uncertain. Looked up from germline, CDR1 is SGHTA and CDR2 is FQGTGA. The CDR3 runs to 14 residues. DNA for the CDR3: TGTGCCAGCAGCCTCGAGGTTGGCAATCAGCCCAAGCATTTT. Encoded protein: CASSLEVGNQPKHF.

In this sample, this clonotype turned up a few times. The chain has TRBV28 and TRBJ1-6, with D possibly matching TRBD1 (6 bases). The CDR3 is made up of 15 amino acids. The V end was cut by 2 bases, the J end by 6 bases, with 11 bases between. Per germline, CDR1 MDHEN and CDR2 SYDVKM. In DNA, the CDR3 is TGTGCCAGCAGTTTACTAGGGACAAGTAATTCACCCCTCCACTTT. This encodes CASSLLGTSNSPLHF.

This clonotype was observed a handful of times. The chain couples TRBV24-1 to TRBJ2-5; D is possibly TRBD1 or TRBD2 (6 bases each). The germline gives CDR1 KGHDR, CDR2 SFDVKD. Trimming pared 4 bases from V and 4 bases from J, leaving 12 bases between. This CDR3 is 14 amino acids long. The CDR3, as DNA: TGTGCCACCAGTGACCCCAGGGGAGGAGAGACCCAGTACTTC. This gives the protein CATSDPRGGETQYF.

This clonotype was picked up a small number of times. V usage is TRBV9 and J usage is TRBJ1-6; no definite D call. Germline CDR1 is SGDLS and CDR2 is YYNGEE. CDR3 size: 13 residues. V was cut by 4 bases and J by 7 bases, with 9 bases left in between. CDR3 nucleotides: TGTGCCAGCAGCACAACTGGCAATTCACCCCTCCACTTT. This encodes CASSTTGNSPLHF.

CDR3 loop: CASSLDQGLDKFF. The CDR3, as DNA: TGCGCCAGCAGCTTAGATCAGGGACTGGACAAGTTCTTC. The rearrangement uses TRBV5-1 and TRBJ2-1; D is perhaps TRBD2 (6 bases). Trimming took off 2 bases at V and 14 bases at J, with 17 bases between the two ends. CDR1 SGHRS and CDR2 YFSETQ come from the germline V gene. The CDR3 has 13 residues.